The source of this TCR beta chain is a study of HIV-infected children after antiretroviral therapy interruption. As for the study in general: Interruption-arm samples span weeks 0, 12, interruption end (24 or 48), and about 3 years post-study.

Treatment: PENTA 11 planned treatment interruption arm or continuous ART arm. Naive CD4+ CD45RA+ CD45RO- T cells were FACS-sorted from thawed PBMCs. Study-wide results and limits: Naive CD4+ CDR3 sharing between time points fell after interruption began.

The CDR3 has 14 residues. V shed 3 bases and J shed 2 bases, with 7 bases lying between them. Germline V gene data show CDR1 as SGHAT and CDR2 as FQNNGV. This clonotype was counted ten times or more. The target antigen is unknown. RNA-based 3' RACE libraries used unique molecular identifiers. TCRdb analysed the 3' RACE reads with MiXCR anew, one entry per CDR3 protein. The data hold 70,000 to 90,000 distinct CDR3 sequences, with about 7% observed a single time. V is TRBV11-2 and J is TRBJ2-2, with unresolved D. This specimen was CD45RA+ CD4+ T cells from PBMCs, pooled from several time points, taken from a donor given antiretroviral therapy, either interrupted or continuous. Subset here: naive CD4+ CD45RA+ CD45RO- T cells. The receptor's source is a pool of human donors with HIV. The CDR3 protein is CASSFTRNTGELFF. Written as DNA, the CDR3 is TGTGCCAGCAGCTTTACCCGAAACACCGGGGAGCTGTTTTTT.